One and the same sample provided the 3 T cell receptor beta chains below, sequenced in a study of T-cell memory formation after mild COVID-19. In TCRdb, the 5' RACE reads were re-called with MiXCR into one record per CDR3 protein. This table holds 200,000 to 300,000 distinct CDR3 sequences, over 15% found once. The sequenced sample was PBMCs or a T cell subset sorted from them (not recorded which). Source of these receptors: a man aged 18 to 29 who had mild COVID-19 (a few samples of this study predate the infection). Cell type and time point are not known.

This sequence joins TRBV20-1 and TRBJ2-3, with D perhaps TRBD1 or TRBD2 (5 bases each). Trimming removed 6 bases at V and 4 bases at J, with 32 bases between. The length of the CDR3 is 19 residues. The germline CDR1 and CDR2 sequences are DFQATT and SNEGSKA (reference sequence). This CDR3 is CSAKGTPWGPGRRSDTQYF. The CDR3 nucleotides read TGCAGTGCCAAGGGGACCCCCTGGGGCCCGGGCCGAAGGTCAGATACGCAGTATTTT.

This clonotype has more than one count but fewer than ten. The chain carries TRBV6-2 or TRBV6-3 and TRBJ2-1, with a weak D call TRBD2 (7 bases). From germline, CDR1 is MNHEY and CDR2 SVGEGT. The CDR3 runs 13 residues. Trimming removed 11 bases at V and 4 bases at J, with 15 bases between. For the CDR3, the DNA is TGTGCCTGCACGGGGGGCCTATACAATGAGCAGTTCTTC. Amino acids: CACTGGLYNEQFF.

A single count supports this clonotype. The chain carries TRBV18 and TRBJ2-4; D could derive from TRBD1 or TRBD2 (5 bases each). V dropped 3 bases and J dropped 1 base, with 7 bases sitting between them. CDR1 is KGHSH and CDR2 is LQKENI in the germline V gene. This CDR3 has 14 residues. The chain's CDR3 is CASSPGRAKNIQYF. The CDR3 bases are TGTGCCAGCTCACCGGGACGGGCCAAAAACATTCAGTACTTC.